This T cell receptor (beta chain) was retrieved from a study of shared clonotypes between healthy human individuals. As defined, naive CD8 cells were CD45RO-negative and positively selected for CCR7, with terminally differentiated effector memory CD45RA+ cells excluded. Trimming shortened V by 3 bases and J by 6 bases, and 20 bases separated the two germline ends. CDR1 SGHTS and CDR2 YDEGEE come from the germline V gene. The CDR3 has 16 residues. TCRdb's table, derived via immunoSEQ multiplex PCR, lists solely in-frame clones and lacks some. Of some 2 million clones listed, about 95% are singletons. V and J are TRBV5-8 and TRBJ2-3; no firm D call. The material sequenced was naive CD8+ T cells sorted from blood. The TCR comes from a man aged 18-30 years in good health. The CDR3 reads CASSWDQERAWDTQYF. CDR3 nucleotides: TGTGCCAGCAGCTGGGATCAGGAGCGTGCGTGGGATACGCAGTATTTT.